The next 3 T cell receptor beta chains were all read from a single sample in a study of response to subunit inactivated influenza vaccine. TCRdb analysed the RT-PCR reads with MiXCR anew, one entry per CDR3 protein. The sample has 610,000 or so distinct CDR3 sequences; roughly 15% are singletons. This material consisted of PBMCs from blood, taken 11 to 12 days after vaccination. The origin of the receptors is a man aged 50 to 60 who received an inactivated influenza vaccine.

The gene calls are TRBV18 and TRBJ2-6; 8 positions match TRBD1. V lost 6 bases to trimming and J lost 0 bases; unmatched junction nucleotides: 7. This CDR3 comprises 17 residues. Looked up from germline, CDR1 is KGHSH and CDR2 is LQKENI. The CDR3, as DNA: TGTGCCAGCTCGCACAGGGGGAAAACCTCTGGGGCCAACGTCCTGACTTTC. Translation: CASSHRGKTSGANVLTF.

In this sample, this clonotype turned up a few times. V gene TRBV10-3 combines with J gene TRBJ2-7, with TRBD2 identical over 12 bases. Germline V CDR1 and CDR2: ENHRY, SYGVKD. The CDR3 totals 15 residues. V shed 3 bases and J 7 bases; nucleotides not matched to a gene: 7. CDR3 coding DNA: TGTGCCATCAGTGAAACGACTAGCGGGAGTTTAGAGCAGTACTTC. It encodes CAISETTSGSLEQYF.

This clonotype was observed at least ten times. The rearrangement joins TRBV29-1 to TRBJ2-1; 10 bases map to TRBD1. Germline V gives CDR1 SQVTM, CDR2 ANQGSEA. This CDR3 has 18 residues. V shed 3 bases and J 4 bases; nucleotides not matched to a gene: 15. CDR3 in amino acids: CSVDGQGVSGPSYNEQFF. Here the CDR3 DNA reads TGCAGCGTTGATGGACAGGGGGTAAGCGGACCCAGTTACAATGAGCAGTTCTTC.